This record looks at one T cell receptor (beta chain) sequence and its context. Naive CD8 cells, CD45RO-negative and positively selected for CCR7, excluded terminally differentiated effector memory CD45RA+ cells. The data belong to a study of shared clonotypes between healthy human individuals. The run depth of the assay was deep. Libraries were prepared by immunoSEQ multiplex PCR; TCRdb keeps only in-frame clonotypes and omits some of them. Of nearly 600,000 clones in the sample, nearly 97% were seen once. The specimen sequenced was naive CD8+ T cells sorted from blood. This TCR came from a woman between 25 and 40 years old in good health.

This CDR3 is CASSESSGRAHGNEQFF. The CDR3 DNA reads TGTGCCAGCAGTGAATCTAGCGGGAGGGCCCATGGCAATGAGCAGTTCTTC. The J gene is TRBJ2-1, the V gene TRBV25-1; 12 nucleotides align to TRBD2. V lost 1 base, J lost 6 bases, and 7 bases stayed unmatched. The germline gives CDR1 MGHDK, CDR2 SYGVNS. The CDR3 consists of 17 residues.